This TCR beta chain was observed in a study of blood T cells in healthy people across ages. This clonotype has at least ten counts. The target antigen is unknown. Overall study findings and caveats: Higher diversity and more naive CD4+ cells were features of long-lived donors, compared to aged donors.

Combining a sample-barcoded 5' primer with a J-beta primer mix, a second PCR ran for about 7 to 11 cycles. Each single sample gave us at least 2.5 million CDR3-containing paired-end reads. TCRdb reprocessed the 5' RACE reads with MiXCR, giving one entry per CDR3 protein. The sample yields about 930,000 distinct CDR3 sequences, under 35% seen once. CDR3 length: 14 amino acids. V was cut by 3 bases and J by 0 bases, with 6 bases left in between. Germline lookup yields CDR1 MNHEY and CDR2 SMNVEV (reference sequence). The sample also formed part of further work on T cells of mothers and their children.

Sequencing was done on a sample of blood. The rearrangement uses TRBV27 and TRBJ1-5; D not resolved. The origin of this receptor is a woman aged 40-49 years in good health. The CDR3 bases are TGTGCCAGCAGTTTGAGGTATAGCAATCAGCCCCAGCATTTT. Residues: CASSLRYSNQPQHF.